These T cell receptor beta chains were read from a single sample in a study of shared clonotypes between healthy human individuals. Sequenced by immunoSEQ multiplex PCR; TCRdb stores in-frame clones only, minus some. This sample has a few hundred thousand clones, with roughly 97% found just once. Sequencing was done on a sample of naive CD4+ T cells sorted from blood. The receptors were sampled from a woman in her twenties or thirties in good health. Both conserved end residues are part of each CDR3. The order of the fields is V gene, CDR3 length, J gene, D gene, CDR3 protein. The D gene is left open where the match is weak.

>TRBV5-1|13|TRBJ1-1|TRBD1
CASSTTGSTEAFF
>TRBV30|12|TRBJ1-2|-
CAWSRVNYGYTF
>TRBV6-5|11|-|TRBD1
CATTQGHEQYF
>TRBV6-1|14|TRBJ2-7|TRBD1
CASSEGQSSYEQYF
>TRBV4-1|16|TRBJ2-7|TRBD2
CASSQARGGRAYEQYF
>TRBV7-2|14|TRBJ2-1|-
CASSAGQPFNEQFF
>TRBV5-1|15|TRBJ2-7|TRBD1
CASSSGQGTAYEQYF
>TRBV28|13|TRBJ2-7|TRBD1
CASRRDSLREQYF
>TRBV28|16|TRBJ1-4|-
CASSSPRGEGNEKLFF
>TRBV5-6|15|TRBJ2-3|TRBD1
CASSPGTGGTDTQYF
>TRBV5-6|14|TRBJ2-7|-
CASSWGQPTYEQYF
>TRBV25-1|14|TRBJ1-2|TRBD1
CASSAHDRADGYTF
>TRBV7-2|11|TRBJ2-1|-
CASSNYNEQFF
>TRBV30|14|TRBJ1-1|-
CAWSQSWGGTEAFF